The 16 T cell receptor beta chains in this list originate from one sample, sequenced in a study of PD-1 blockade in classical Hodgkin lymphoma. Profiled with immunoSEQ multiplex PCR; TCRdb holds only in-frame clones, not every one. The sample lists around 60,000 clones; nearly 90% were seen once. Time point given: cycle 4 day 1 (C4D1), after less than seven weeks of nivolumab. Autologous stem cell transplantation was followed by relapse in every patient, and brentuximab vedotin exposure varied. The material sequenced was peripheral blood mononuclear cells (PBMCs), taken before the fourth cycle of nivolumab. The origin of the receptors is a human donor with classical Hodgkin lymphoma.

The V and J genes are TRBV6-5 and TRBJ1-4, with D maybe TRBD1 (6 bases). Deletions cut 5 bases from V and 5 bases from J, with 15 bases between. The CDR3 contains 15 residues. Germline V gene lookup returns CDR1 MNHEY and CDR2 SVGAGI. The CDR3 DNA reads TGTGCCAGCAGTCCGTTGGGGGCTCAAAATGAAAAACTGTTTTTT. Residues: CASSPLGAQNEKLFF.

The CDR3 DNA reads as TGTGCCAGTAGTGCAGCCGGGACAGGGGTGACTGAAGCTTTCTTT. It specifies CASSAAGTGVTEAFF. The chain couples TRBV19 to TRBJ1-1; 10 bases are shared with TRBD1. There are 15 residues in the CDR3. Germline loops: CDR1 LNHDA, CDR2 SQIVND (reference sequence). J gave up 5 bases and V 5 bases, and 8 bases lay outside the gene matches.

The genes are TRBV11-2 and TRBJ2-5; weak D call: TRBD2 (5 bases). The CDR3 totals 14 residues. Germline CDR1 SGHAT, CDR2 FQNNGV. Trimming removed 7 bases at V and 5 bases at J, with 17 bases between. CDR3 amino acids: CASTSSRPGETQYF. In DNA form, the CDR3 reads TGTGCCAGCACCTCCTCTCGGCCGGGGGAGACCCAGTACTTC.

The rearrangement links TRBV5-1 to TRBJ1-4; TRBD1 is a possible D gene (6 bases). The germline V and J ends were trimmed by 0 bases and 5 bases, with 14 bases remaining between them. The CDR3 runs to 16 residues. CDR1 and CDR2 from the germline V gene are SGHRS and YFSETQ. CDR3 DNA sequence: TGCGCCAGCAGCTTGGTTCCTATCACAGGGAATGAAAAACTGTTTTTT. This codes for CASSLVPITGNEKLFF.

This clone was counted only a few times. The CDR3 DNA reads TGTGCCACCCAAGGGGTGAGGGGTGAAAAACTGTTTTTT. Encoded protein: CATQGVRGEKLFF. The chain joins TRBV2 to TRBJ1-4; the D gene is possibly TRBD1 (5 bases). The CDR3 runs to 13 residues. V was cut by 10 bases and J by 7 bases, with 16 bases left in between. Germline V gene sequence: CDR1 SNHLY, CDR2 FYNNEI.

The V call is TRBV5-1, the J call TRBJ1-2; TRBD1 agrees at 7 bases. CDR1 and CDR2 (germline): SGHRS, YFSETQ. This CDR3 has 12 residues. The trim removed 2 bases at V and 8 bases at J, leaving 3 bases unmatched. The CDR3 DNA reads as TGCGCCAGCAGCTTTACAGGGGAAGGCTACACCTTC. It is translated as CASSFTGEGYTF.

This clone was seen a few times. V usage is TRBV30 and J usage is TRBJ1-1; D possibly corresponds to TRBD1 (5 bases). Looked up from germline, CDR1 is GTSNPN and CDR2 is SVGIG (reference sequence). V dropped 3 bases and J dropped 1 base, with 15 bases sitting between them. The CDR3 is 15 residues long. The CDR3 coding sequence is TGTGCCTGGAGGCCCCCCGGGACCGCGAACACTGAAGCTTTCTTT. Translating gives CAWRPPGTANTEAFF.

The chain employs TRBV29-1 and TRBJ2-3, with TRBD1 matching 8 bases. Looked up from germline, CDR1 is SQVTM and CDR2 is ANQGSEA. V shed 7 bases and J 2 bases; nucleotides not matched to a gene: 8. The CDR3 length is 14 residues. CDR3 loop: CSAPGQAFTDTQYF. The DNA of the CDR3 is TGCAGCGCCCCGGGACAGGCCTTCACAGATACGCAGTATTTT.

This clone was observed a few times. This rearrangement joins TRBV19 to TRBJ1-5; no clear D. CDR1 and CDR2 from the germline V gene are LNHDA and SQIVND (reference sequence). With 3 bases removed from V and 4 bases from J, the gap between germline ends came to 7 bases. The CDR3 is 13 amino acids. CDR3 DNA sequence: TGTGCCAGTAGTATGCGAGAAAATCAGCCCCAGCATTTT. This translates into CASSMRENQPQHF. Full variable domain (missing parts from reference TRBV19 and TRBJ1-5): DGGITQSPKYLFRKEGQNVTLSCEQNLNHDAMYWYRQDPGQGLRLIYYSQIVNDFQKGDIAEGYSVSREKKESFPLTVTSAQKNPTAFYLCASSMRENQPQHFGDGTRLSIL.

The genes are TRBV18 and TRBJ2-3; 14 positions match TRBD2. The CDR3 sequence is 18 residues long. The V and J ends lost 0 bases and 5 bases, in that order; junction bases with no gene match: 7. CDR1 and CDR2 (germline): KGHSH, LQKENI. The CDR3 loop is CASSPPGLAGVLGDTQYF. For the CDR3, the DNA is TGTGCCAGCTCACCACCGGGACTAGCGGGGGTGTTAGGAGATACGCAGTATTTT.

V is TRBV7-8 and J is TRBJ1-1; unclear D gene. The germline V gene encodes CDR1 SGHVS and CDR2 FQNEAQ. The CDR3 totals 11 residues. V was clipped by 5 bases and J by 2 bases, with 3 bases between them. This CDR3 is CASSLNTEAFF. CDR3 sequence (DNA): TGTGCCAGCAGCCTCAACACTGAAGCTTTCTTT.

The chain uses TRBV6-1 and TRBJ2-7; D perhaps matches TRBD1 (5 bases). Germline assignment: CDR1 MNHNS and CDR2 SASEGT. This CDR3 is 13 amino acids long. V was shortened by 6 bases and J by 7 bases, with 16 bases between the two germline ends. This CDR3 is CASSPGRQYEQYF. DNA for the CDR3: TGTGCCAGCAGCCCCGGTCGACAGTATGAGCAGTACTTC.

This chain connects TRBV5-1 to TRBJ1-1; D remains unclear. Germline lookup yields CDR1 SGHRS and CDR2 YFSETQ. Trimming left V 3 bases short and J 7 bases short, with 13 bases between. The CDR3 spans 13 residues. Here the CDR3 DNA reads TGCGCCAGCAGCTCTGTAACAGTTAATGAAGCTTTCTTT. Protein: CASSSVTVNEAFF. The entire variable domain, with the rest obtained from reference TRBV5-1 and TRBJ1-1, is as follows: KAGVTQTPRYLIKTRGQQVTLSCSPISGHRSVSWYQQTPGQGLQFLFEYFSETQRNKGNFPGRFSGRQFSNSRSEMNVSTLELGDSALYLCASSSVTVNEAFFGQGTRLTVV.

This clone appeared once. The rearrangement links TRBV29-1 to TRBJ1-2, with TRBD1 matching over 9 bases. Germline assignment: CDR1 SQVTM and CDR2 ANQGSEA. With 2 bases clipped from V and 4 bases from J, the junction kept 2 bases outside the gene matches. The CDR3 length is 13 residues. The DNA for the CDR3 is TGCAGCGTTGAAAAGGGACAGGGCTATGGCTACACCTTC. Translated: CSVEKGQGYGYTF. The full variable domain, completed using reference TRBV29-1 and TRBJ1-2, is SAVISQKPSRDICQRGTSLTIQCQVDSQVTMMFWYRQQPGQSLTLIATANQGSEATYESGFVIDKFPISRPNLTFSTLTVSNMSPEDSSIYLCSVEKGQGYGYTFGSGTRLTVV.

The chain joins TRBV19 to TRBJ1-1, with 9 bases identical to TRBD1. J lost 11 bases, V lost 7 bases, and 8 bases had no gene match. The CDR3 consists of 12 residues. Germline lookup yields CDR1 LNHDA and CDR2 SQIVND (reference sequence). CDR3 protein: CASMGQGSMAFF. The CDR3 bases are TGTGCCAGTATGGGACAGGGTAGCATGGCTTTCTTT.

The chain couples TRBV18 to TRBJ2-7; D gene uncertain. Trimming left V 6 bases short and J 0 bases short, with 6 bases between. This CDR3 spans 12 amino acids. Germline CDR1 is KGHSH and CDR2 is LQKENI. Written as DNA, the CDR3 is TGTGCCAGCTCCGTGAGCTCCTACGAGCAGTACTTC. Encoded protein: CASSVSSYEQYF.